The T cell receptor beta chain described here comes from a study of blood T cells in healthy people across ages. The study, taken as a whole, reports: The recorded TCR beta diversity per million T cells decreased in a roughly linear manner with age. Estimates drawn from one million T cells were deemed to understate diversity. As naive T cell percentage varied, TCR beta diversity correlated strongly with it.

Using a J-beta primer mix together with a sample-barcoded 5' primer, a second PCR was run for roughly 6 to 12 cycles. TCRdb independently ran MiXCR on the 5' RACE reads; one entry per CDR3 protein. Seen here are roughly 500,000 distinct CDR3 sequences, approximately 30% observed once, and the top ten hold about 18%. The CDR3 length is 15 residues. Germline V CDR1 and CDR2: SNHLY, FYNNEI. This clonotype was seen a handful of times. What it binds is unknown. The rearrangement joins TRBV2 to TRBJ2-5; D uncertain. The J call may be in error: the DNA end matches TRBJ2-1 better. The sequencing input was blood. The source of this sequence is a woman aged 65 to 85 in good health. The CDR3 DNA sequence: TGTGCCAGCAGTGAAGCGCTTCCAGGCGTCAATGAGCAGTTCTTC. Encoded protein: CASSEALPGVNEQFF.